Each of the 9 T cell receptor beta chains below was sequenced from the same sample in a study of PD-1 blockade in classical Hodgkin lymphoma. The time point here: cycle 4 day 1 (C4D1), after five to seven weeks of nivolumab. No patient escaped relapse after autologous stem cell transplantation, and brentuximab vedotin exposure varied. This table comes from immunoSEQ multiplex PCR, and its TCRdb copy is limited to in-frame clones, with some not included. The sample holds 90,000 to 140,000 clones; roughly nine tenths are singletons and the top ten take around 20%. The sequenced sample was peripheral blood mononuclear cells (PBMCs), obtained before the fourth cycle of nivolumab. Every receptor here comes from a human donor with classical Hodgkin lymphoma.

The CDR3 DNA reads TGTGCCAGCAGCTTAGCAGGGACAGGGGGTCTGGAGCAGTACTTC. Its translation is CASSLAGTGGLEQYF. The chain joins TRBV7-9 to TRBJ2-7; 11 positions agree with TRBD1. Looked up from germline, CDR1 is SEHNR and CDR2 is FQNEAQ (reference sequence). CDR3 length: 15 residues. V gave up 0 bases and J gave up 7 bases; unmatched junction bases: 5.

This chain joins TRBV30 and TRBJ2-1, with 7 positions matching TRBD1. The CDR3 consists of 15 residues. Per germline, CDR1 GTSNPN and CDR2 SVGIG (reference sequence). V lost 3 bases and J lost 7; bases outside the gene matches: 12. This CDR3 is CAWSVGQTKRNEQFF. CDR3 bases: TGTGCCTGGAGCGTGGGACAGACAAAGCGGAATGAGCAGTTCTTC.

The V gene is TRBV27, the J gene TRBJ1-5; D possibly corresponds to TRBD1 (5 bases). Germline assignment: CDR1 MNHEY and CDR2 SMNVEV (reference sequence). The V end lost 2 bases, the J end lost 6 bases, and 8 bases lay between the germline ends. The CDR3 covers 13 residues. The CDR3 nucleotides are TGTGCCAGCAGTTTAGGGGCGAGTCAGCCCCAGCATTTT. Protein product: CASSLGASQPQHF.

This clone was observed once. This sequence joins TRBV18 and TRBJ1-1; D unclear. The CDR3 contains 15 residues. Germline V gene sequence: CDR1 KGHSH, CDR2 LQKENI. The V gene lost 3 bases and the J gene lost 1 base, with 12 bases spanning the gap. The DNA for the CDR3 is TGTGCCAGCTCACCCAGATCAACTACGAACACTGAAGCTTTCTTT. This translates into CASSPRSTTNTEAFF.

The CDR3 coding sequence is TGCGCCAGCAGTGACAGGGGCACAGATACGCAGTATTTT. It encodes CASSDRGTDTQYF. This chain joins TRBV10-2 and TRBJ2-3; weak D call: TRBD1 (5 bases). The CDR3 is made up of 13 amino acids. The germline V gene has CDR1 WSHSY and CDR2 SAAADI. Trimming took off 3 bases at V and 1 base at J, with 5 bases between the two ends.

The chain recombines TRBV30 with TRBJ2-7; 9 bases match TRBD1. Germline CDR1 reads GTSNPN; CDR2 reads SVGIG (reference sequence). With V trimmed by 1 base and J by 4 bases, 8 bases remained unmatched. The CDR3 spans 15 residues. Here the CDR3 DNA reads TGTGCCTGGAGTGAAGGGGACAGGGCTGTTTACGAGCAGTACTTC. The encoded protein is CAWSEGDRAVYEQYF.

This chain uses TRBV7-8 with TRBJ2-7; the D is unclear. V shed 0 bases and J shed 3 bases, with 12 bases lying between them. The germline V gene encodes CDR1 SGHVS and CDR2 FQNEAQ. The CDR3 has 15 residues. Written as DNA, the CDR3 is TGTGCCAGCAGCTTAGCCTGGCCTAAGGACTACGAGCAGTACTTC. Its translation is CASSLAWPKDYEQYF.

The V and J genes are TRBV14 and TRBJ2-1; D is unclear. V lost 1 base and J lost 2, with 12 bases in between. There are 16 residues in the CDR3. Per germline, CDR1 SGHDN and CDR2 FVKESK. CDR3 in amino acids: CASSQGNGWTYNEQFF. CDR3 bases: TGTGCCAGCAGCCAAGGGAACGGGTGGACCTACAATGAGCAGTTCTTC. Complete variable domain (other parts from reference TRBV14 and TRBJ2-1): EAGVTQFPSHSVIEKGQTVTLRCDPISGHDNLYWYRRVMGKEIKFLLHFVKESKQDESGMPNNRFLAERTGGTYSTLKVQPAELEDSGVYFCASSQGNGWTYNEQFFGPGTRLTVL.

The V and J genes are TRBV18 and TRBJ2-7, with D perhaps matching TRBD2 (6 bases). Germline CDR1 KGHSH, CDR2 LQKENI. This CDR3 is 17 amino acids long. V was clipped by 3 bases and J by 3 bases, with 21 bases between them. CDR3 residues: CASSPNPSGPWGYEQYF. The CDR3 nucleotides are TGTGCCAGCTCACCTAATCCGAGCGGGCCTTGGGGCTACGAGCAGTACTTC.